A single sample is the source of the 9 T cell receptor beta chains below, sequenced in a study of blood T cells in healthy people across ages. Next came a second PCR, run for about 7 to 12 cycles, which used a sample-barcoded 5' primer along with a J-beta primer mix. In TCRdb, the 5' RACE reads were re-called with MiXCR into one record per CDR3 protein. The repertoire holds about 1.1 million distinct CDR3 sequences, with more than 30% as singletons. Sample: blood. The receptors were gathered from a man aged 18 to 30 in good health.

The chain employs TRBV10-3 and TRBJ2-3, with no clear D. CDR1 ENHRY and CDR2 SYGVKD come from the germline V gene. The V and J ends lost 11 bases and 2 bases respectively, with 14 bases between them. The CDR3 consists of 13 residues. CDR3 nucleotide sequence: TGTGCCGCCCGAGGCGGTTCCACAGATACGCAGTATTTT. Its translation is CAARGGSTDTQYF.

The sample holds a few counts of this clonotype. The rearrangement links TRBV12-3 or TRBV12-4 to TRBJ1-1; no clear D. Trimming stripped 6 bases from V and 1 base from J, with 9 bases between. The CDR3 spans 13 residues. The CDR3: CASSKRANTEAFF. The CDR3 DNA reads TGTGCCAGCAGCAAACGGGCGAACACTGAAGCTTTCTTT.

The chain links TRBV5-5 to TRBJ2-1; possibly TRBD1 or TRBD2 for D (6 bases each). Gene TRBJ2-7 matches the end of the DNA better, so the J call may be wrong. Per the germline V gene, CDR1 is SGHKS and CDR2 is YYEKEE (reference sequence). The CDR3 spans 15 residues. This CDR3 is CASSFRGPEYNEQYF. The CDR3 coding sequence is TGTGCCAGCAGCTTTCGGGGGCCCGAGTACAATGAGCAGTACTTC.

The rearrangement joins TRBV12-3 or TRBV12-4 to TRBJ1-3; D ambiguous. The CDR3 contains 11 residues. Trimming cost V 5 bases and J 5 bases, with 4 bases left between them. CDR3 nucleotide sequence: TGTGCCAGCAGTGGGAGAAACACCATATATTTT. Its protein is CASSGRNTIYF.

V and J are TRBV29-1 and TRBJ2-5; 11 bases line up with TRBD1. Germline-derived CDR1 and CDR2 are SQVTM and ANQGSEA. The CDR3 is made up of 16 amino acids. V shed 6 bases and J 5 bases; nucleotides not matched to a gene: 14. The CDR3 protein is CSVDIGTGGILETQYF. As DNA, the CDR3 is TGCAGCGTCGACATCGGGACAGGGGGAATTTTGGAGACCCAGTACTTC. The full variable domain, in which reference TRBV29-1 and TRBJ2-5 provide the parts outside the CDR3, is SAVISQKPSRDICQRGTSLTIQCQVDSQVTMMFWYRQQPGQSLTLIATANQGSEATYESGFVIDKFPISRPNLTFSTLTVSNMSPEDSSIYLCSVDIGTGGILETQYFGPGTRLLVL.

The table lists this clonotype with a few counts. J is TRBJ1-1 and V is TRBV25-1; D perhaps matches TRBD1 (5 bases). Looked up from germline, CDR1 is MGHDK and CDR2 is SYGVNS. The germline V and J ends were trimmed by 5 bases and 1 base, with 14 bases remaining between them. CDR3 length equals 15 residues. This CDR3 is CASSMVGHSNTEAFF. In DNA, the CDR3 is TGTGCCAGCAGTATGGTCGGACACTCGAACACTGAAGCTTTCTTT.

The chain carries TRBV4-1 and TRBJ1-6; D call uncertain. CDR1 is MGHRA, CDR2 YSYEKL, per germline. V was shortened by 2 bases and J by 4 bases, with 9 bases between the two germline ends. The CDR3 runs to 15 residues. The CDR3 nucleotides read TGCGCCAGCAGCCAACTTCCGGGGTATAATTCACCCCTCCACTTT. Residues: CASSQLPGYNSPLHF.

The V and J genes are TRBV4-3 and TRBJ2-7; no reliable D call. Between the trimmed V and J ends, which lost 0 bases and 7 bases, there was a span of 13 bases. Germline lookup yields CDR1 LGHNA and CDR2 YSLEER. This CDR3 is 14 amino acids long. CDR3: CASSQDMATDEQYF. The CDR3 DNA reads TGCGCCAGCAGCCAAGACATGGCCACGGATGAGCAGTACTTC.

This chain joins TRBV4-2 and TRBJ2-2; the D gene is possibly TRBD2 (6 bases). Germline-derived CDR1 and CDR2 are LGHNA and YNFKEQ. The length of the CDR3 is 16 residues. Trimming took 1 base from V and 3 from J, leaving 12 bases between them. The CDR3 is CASSQGTGVDTGELFF. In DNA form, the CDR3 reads TGTGCCAGCAGCCAAGGGACGGGGGTAGACACCGGGGAGCTGTTTTTT.